This T cell receptor beta chain was sequenced for a study of blood T cell repertoires in COVID-19. About the study: Samples of COVID-19 (acute and convalescent) were obtained from the United States, Italy and Spain. T cells, B-cell-depleted T cells, or PBMCs supplied cDNA or gDNA.

Germline V lookup: CDR1 SGHKS, CDR2 YYEKEE (reference sequence). Trimming cost V 4 bases and J 2 bases, with 15 bases left between them. The CDR3 length is 15 residues. Per the study methods: For nucleated cells, counts were estimated from reference gene primer amplification. The data were produced by immunoSEQ multiplex PCR, yet TCRdb's version contains in-frame clones alone and is incomplete. The V and J calls and clone size come from that table; D and trimming were worked out from the DNA. The sample records 200,000 to 250,000 clones, about nine tenths being singletons. The sample taken for sequencing was peripheral blood. The chain links TRBV5-5 to TRBJ1-1, with TRBD1 as a possible D gene (6 bases). This TCR was recovered from a woman between 45 and 60 years old with acute or convalescent COVID-19. This CDR3 is CASSAAYRDNTEAFF. CDR3 coding DNA: TGTGCCAGCAGCGCGGCGTACAGGGATAACACTGAAGCTTTCTTT. Full variable domain (remainder filled in from reference TRBV5-5 and TRBJ1-1): DAGVTQSPTHLIKTRGQQVTLRCSPISGHKSVSWYQQVLGQGPQFIFQYYEKEERGRGNFPDRFSARQFPNYSSELNVNALLLGDSALYLCASSAAYRDNTEAFFGQGTRLTVV.